A selection of T cell receptor beta chains follows, all from one sample in a study of shared clonotypes between healthy human individuals. The assay was immunoSEQ multiplex PCR, and TCRdb's table has in-frame clones only and misses some. The table records just over 2,000,000 clones, roughly 95% of them present only once. Sequenced sample: naive CD4+ T cells sorted from blood. Receptor source: a man younger than 30 in good health. Both conserved end residues are part of each CDR3. The order of the fields is J gene, D gene, clone size, V gene, CDR3 protein, CDR3 DNA. The D gene is left open where the match is weak. Some rows have no size entry. The others give once, few or many, or a class for an expanded clone.

j_gene: TRBJ1-4; d_gene: .; abundance: .; v_gene: TRBV10-2; CDR3aa: CASSESGQNNEKLFF; CDR3nt: TGCGCCAGCAGTGAGTCCGGTCAGAATAATGAAAAACTGTTTTTT
j_gene: TRBJ1-2; d_gene: .; abundance: .; v_gene: TRBV11-3; CDR3aa: CASSLDRGAGYTF; CDR3nt: TGTGCCAGCAGCTTAGATCGTGGGGCTGGCTACACCTTC
j_gene: TRBJ1-5; d_gene: TRBD1; abundance: .; v_gene: TRBV6-1; CDR3aa: CASSWDRGNQPQHF; CDR3nt: TGTGCCAGCAGTTGGGACAGGGGAAACCAGCCCCAGCATTTT
j_gene: TRBJ2-1; d_gene: TRBD2; abundance: once; v_gene: TRBV9; CDR3aa: CASSVVSGGGNEQFF; CDR3nt: TGTGCCAGCAGCGTAGTGAGCGGGGGCGGCAATGAGCAGTTCTTC
j_gene: TRBJ1-6; d_gene: .; abundance: few; v_gene: TRBV28; CDR3aa: CASSYDSPLHF; CDR3nt: TGTGCCAGCAGTTACGATTCACCCCTCCACTTT
j_gene: TRBJ1-2; d_gene: .; abundance: .; v_gene: TRBV6-4; CDR3aa: CASSDGGDYTF; CDR3nt: TGTGCCAGCAGTGACGGAGGGGATTACACCTTC
j_gene: TRBJ2-7; d_gene: .; abundance: .; v_gene: TRBV2; CDR3aa: CASSEAGRVQYF; CDR3nt: TGTGCCAGCAGTGAAGCTGGTAGGGTGCAGTACTTC
j_gene: TRBJ1-1; d_gene: .; abundance: once; v_gene: TRBV7-9; CDR3aa: CASSLIVTEAFF; CDR3nt: TGTGCCAGCAGCTTAATTGTAACCGAAGCTTTCTTT
j_gene: TRBJ2-5; d_gene: .; abundance: .; v_gene: TRBV30; CDR3aa: CAWSPLQGLQETQYF; CDR3nt: TGTGCCTGGAGTCCCCTCCAGGGTCTCCAAGAGACCCAGTACTTC
j_gene: TRBJ2-7; d_gene: .; abundance: .; v_gene: TRBV6-1; CDR3aa: CASRRDRLSYEQYF; CDR3nt: TGTGCCAGCAGAAGGGATCGACTCTCCTACGAGCAGTACTTC
j_gene: TRBJ1-2; d_gene: .; abundance: once; v_gene: TRBV2; CDR3aa: CASSEADGNYGYTF; CDR3nt: TGTGCCAGCAGTGAAGCAGACGGAAACTATGGCTACACCTTC
j_gene: TRBJ1-1; d_gene: .; abundance: .; v_gene: TRBV5-1; CDR3aa: CASSSGQQNTEAFF; CDR3nt: TGCGCCAGCAGTTCTGGACAGCAGAACACTGAAGCTTTCTTT
j_gene: TRBJ1-2; d_gene: TRBD1; abundance: .; v_gene: TRBV6-5; CDR3aa: CASSYAGGTYGYTF; CDR3nt: TGTGCCAGCAGTTATGCAGGGGGCACCTATGGCTACACCTTC
j_gene: TRBJ2-2; d_gene: .; abundance: .; v_gene: TRBV10-3; CDR3aa: CAITAGEGAINTGELFF; CDR3nt: TGTGCCATCACTGCCGGGGAGGGGGCGATCAACACCGGGGAGCTGTTTTTT
j_gene: TRBJ1-6; d_gene: TRBD1; abundance: .; v_gene: TRBV18; CDR3aa: CASSPIGQGEIINSPLHF; CDR3nt: TGTGCCAGCTCACCCATCGGACAGGGGGAAATCATTAATTCACCCCTCCACTTT
j_gene: TRBJ1-2; d_gene: .; abundance: .; v_gene: TRBV4-1; CDR3aa: CASSQEGTANYGYTF; CDR3nt: TGCGCCAGCAGCCAAGAAGGGACGGCTAACTATGGCTACACCTTC
j_gene: TRBJ1-1; d_gene: TRBD1; abundance: .; v_gene: TRBV4-3; CDR3aa: CASSQAAGGAYTEAFF; CDR3nt: TGCGCCAGCAGCCAAGCGGCAGGGGGCGCGTACACTGAAGCTTTCTTT
j_gene: TRBJ2-7; d_gene: .; abundance: once; v_gene: TRBV5-6; CDR3aa: CASSRDGRGSSYEQYF; CDR3nt: TGTGCCAGCAGCCGGGACGGCCGGGGCAGCTCCTACGAGCAGTACTTC
j_gene: TRBJ2-5; d_gene: TRBD1; abundance: .; v_gene: TRBV10-3; CDR3aa: CAISAGTAETQYF; CDR3nt: TGTGCCATCAGCGCCGGGACAGCTGAGACCCAGTACTTC
j_gene: TRBJ1-5; d_gene: .; abundance: .; v_gene: TRBV7-3; CDR3aa: CASSLGVRGDNQPQHF; CDR3nt: TGTGCCAGCAGCCTAGGCGTCCGAGGAGACAATCAGCCCCAGCATTTT
j_gene: TRBJ1-1; d_gene: .; abundance: .; v_gene: TRBV7-7; CDR3aa: CASSPQENTEAFF; CDR3nt: TGTGCTAGCTCGCCCCAGGAGAACACTGAAGCTTTCTTT
j_gene: TRBJ1-5; d_gene: .; abundance: .; v_gene: TRBV11-2; CDR3aa: CASSLVLQPQHF; CDR3nt: TGTGCCAGCAGCTTAGTTCTTCAGCCCCAGCATTTT